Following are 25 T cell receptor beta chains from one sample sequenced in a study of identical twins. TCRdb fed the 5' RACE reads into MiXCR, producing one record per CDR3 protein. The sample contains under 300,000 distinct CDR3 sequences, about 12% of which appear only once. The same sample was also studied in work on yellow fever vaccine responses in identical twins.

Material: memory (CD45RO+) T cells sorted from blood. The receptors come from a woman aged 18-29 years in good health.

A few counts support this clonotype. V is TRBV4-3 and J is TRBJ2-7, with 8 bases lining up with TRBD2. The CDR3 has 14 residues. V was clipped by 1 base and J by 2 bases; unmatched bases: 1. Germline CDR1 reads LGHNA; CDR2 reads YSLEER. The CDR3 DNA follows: TGCGCCAGCAGCCAAGGACTAGCGACCTACGAGCAGTACTTC. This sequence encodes CASSQGLATYEQYF.

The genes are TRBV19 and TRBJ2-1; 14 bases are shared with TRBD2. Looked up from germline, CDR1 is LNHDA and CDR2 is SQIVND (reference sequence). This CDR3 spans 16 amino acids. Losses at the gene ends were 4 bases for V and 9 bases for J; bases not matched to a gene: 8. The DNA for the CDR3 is TGTGCCAGTAGTAGAAAGACTAGCGGGGGGGCCGGTGAGCAGTTCTTC. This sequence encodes CASSRKTSGGAGEQFF.

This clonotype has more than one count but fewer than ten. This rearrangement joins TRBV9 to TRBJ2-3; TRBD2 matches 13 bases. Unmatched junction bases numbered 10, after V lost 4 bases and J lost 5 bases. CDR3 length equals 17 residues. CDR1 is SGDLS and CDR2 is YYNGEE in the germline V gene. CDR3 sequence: CASSRRGLAGTGDTQYF. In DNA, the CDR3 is TGTGCCAGCAGCCGGCGGGGACTAGCGGGAACGGGAGATACGCAGTATTTT.

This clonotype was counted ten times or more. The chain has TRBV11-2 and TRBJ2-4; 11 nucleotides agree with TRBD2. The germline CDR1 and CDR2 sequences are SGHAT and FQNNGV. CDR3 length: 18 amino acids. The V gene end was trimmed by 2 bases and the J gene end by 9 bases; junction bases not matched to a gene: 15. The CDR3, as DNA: TGTGCCAGCAGCTTAACCAGCCTAGCGGGAGGCTCTGGTGGCATTCAGTACTTC. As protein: CASSLTSLAGGSGGIQYF.

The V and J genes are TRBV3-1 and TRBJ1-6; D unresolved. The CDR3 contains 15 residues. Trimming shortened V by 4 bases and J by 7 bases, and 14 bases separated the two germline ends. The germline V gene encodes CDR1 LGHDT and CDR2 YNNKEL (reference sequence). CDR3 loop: CASSPTADRNSPLHF. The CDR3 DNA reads TGTGCCAGCAGCCCGACGGCGGACCGGAATTCACCCCTCCACTTT. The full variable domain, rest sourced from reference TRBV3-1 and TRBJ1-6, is DTAVSQTPKYLVTQMGNDKSIKCEQNLGHDTMYWYKQDSKKFLKIMFSYNNKELIINETVPNRFSPKSPDKAHLNLHINSLELGDSAVYFCASSPTADRNSPLHFGNGTRLTVT.

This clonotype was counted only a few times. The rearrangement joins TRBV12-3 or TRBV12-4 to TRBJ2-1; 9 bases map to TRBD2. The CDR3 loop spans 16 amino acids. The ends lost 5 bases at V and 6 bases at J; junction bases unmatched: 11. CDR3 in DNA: TGTGCCAGCAGTCGAAAAATAGCGGGGGCAACCAATGAGCAGTTCTTC. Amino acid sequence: CASSRKIAGATNEQFF.

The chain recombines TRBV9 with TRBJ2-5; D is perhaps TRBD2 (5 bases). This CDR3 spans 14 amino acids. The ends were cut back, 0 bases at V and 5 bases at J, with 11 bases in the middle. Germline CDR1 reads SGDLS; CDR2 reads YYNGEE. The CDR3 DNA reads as TGTGCCAGCAGCGTAGCCGGGGTTTGGGAGACCCAGTACTTC. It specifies CASSVAGVWETQYF.

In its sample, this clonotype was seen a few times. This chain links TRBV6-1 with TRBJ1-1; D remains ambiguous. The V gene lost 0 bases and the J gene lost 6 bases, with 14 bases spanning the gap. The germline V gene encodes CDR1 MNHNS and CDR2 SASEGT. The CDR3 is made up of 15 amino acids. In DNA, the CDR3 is TGTGCCAGCAGTGAAGCTCTTGGGCAAGCGTCTGAAGCTTTCTTT. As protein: CASSEALGQASEAFF.

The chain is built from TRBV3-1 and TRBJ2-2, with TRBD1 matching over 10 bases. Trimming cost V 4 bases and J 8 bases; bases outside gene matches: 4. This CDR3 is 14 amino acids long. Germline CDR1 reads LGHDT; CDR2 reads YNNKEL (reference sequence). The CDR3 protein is CASSLDRGGGELFF. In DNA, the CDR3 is TGTGCCAGCAGCCTGGACAGGGGGGGAGGGGAGCTGTTTTTT.

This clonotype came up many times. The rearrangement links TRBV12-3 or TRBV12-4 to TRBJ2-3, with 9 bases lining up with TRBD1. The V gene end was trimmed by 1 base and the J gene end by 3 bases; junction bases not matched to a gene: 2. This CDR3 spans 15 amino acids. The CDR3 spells CASSLGDRVTDTQYF. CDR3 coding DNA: TGTGCCAGCAGTTTAGGGGACAGGGTAACAGATACGCAGTATTTT.

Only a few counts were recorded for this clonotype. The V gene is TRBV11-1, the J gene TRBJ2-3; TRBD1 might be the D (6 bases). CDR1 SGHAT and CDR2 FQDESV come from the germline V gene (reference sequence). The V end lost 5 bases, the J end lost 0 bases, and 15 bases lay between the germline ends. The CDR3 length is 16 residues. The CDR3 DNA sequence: TGTGCCAGCAGCCCCCGCCGGACAGAGAGCACAGATACGCAGTATTTT. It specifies CASSPRRTESTDTQYF. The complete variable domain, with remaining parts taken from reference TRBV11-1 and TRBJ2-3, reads EAEVAQSPRYKITEKSQAVAFWCDPISGHATLYWYRQILGQGPELLVQFQDESVVDDSQLPKDRFSAERLKGVDSTLKIQPAELGDSAMYLCASSPRRTESTDTQYFGPGTRLTVL.

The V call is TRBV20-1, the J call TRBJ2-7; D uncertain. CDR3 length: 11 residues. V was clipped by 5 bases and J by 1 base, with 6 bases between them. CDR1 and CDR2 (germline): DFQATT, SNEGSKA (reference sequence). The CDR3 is CSADRSYEQYF. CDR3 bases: TGCAGTGCTGACCGGTCCTACGAGCAGTACTTC.

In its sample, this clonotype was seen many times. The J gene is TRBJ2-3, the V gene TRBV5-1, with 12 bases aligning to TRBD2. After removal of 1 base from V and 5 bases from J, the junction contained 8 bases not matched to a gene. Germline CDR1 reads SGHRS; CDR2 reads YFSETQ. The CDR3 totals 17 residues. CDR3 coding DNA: TGCGCCAGCAGCTTGTTATCTAGCGGGAGGGCCCAAGATACGCAGTATTTT. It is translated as CASSLLSSGRAQDTQYF.

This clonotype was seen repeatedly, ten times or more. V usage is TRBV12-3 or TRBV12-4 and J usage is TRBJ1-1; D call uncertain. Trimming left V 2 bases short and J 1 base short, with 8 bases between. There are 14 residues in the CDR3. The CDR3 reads CASSLNAGNTEAFF. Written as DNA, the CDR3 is TGTGCCAGCAGTTTAAACGCGGGGAACACTGAAGCTTTCTTT.

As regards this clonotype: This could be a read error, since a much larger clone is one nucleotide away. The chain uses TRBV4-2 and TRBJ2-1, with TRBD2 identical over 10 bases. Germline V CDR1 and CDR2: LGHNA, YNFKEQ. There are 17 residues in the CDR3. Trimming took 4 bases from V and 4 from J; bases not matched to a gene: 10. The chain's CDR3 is CASSLNGLAESYNEQFF. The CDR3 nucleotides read TGTGCCAGCAGCCTGAACGGACTAGCGGAGTCATACAATGAGCAGTTCTTC.

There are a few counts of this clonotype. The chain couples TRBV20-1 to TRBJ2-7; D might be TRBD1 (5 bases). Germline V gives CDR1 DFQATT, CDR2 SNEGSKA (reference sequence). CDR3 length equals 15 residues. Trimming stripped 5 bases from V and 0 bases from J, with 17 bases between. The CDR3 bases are TGCAGTGCTCCAACAGAGCAGGGCAGCTCCTACGAGCAGTACTTC. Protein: CSAPTEQGSSYEQYF.

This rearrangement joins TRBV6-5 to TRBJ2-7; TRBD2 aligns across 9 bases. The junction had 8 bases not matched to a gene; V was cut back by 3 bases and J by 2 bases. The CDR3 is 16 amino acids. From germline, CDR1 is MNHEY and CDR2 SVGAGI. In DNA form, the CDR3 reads TGTGCCAGCAGTTATCGCGGGACTAGCAGGGCCTACGAGCAGTACTTC. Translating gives CASSYRGTSRAYEQYF.

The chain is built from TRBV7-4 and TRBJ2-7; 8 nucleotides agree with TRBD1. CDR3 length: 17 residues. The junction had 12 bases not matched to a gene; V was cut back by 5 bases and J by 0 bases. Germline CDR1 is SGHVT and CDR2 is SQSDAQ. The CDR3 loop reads CASSPQRDRGCSYEQYF. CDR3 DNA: TGTGCCAGCAGCCCACAGCGAGACAGGGGATGCTCCTACGAGCAGTACTTC.

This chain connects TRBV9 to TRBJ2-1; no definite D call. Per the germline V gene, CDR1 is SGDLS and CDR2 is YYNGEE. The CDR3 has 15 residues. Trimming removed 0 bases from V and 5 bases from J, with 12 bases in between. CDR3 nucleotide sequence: TGTGCCAGCAGCGTAGTTTTTAGTCCGAACAATGAGCAGTTCTTC. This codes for CASSVVFSPNNEQFF.

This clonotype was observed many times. This chain's CDR3 is CSASGTGVNSPLHF. The CDR3 coding sequence is TGCAGTGCTTCCGGGACAGGGGTCAATTCACCCCTCCACTTT. The V gene is TRBV20-1, the J gene TRBJ1-6, with 10 bases aligning to TRBD1. The V gene's germline CDR1 is DFQATT and CDR2 SNEGSKA (reference sequence). V was clipped by 5 bases and J by 7 bases; unmatched bases: 5. The CDR3 has 14 residues.

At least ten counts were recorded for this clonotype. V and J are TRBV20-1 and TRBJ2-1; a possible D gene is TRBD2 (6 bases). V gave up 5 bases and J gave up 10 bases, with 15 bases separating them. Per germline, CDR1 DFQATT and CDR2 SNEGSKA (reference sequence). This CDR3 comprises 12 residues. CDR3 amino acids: CSARGFWGEQFF. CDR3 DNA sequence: TGCAGTGCTCGGGGGTTTTGGGGCGAGCAGTTCTTC.

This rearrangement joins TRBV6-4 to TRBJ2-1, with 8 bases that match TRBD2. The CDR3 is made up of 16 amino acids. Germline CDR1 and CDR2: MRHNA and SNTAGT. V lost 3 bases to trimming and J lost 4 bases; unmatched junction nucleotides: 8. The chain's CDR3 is CASSERSSGSYNEQFF. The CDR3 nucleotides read TGTGCCAGCAGTGAGAGGTCCAGCGGGAGTTACAATGAGCAGTTCTTC.

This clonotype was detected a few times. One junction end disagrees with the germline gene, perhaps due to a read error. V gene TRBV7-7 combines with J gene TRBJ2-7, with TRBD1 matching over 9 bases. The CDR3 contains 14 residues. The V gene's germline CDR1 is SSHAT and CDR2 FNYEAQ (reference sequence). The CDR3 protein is CASSTGTGPSEQYF. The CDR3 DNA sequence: TGTGCTAGCAGCACCGGGACAGGGCCATCCGAGCAGTACTTC. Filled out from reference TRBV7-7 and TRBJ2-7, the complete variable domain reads GAGVSQSPRYKVTKRGQDVTLRCDPISSHATLYWYQQALGQGPEFLTYFNYEAQPDKSGLPSDRFSAERPEGSISTLTIQRTEQRDSAMYRCASSTGTGPSEQYFGPGTRLTVT.

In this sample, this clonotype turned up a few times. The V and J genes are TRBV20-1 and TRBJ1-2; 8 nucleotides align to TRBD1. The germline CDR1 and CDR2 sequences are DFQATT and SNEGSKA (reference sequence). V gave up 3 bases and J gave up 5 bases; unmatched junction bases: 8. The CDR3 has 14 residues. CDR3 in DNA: TGCAGTGCTAGGACAGGGGAAAACCTTTATGGCTACACCTTC. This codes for CSARTGENLYGYTF.

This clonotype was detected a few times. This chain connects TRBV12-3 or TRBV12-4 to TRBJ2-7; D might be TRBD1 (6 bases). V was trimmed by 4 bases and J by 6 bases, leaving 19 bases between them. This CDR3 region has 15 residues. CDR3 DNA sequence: TGTGCCAGCAGTTCCTCTGCAGGGGCGCCTCTCGAGCAGTACTTC. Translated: CASSSSAGAPLEQYF.